Many counts were recorded for the clone carrying this TCR beta chain. Its specificity is not known. The sample is drawn from a study of cytomegalovirus exposure and HLA in healthy donors. Whole-study results and caveats: The listing of 160 or so TCR beta chains classed them as cytomegalovirus-associated. Rarity marked most TCR sequences, yet some public TCRs occurred in many donors. Using the classifier, cytomegalovirus status was reportedly diagnosed with high specificity and sensitivity.

The approximately 120-subject validation cohort, separate from the roughly 700-subject first cohort, included the donors. Sequencing was performed with immunoSEQ multiplex PCR; in TCRdb, only in-frame clones are kept and a portion is missing. The table has 220,000 or so clones, approximately 80% seen once. This receptor was taken from a woman younger than 45 in good health and CMV-seropositive. Sequenced: PBMCs.

This CDR3 reads CASSLVPSGGYEQYF. CDR3 bases: TGTGCCAGCAGCTTAGTTCCTAGCGGAGGCTACGAGCAGTACTTC. The V call is TRBV7-2, the J call TRBJ2-7, with 7 bases matching TRBD2. V was clipped by 1 base and J by 3 bases; unmatched bases: 6. This CDR3 is 15 amino acids long. CDR1 and CDR2 (germline): SGHTA, FQGNSA.